This T cell receptor (beta chain) was identified in a study of cytomegalovirus exposure and HLA in healthy donors. General study points: CMV antigen specificity was confirmed in vitro for a few CMV-associated chains. The presence/absence work took it that sequencing depth was about the same across donors.

Amplification used 60 Vbeta primers and 13 Jbeta primers. Generated by immunoSEQ multiplex PCR, the TCRdb table keeps only in-frame clones and is missing some. The sample has around 180,000 clones, about 78% seen once. This CDR3 has 17 residues. V dropped 4 bases and J dropped 2; count of bases not matched to a gene: 12. Germline V CDR1 and CDR2: SGHRS, YFSETQ. On this clone: What it binds is unknown.

The sequence derives from a man aged 40-49 years in good health and CMV-seronegative. Sequencing was performed on PBMCs. The rearrangement links TRBV5-1 to TRBJ2-3; 8 nucleotides match TRBD2. The CDR3 DNA is TGCGCCAGCAGCCTTCGCGGGGCGGGGGGCTACACAGATACGCAGTATTTT. Its translation is CASSLRGAGGYTDTQYF.